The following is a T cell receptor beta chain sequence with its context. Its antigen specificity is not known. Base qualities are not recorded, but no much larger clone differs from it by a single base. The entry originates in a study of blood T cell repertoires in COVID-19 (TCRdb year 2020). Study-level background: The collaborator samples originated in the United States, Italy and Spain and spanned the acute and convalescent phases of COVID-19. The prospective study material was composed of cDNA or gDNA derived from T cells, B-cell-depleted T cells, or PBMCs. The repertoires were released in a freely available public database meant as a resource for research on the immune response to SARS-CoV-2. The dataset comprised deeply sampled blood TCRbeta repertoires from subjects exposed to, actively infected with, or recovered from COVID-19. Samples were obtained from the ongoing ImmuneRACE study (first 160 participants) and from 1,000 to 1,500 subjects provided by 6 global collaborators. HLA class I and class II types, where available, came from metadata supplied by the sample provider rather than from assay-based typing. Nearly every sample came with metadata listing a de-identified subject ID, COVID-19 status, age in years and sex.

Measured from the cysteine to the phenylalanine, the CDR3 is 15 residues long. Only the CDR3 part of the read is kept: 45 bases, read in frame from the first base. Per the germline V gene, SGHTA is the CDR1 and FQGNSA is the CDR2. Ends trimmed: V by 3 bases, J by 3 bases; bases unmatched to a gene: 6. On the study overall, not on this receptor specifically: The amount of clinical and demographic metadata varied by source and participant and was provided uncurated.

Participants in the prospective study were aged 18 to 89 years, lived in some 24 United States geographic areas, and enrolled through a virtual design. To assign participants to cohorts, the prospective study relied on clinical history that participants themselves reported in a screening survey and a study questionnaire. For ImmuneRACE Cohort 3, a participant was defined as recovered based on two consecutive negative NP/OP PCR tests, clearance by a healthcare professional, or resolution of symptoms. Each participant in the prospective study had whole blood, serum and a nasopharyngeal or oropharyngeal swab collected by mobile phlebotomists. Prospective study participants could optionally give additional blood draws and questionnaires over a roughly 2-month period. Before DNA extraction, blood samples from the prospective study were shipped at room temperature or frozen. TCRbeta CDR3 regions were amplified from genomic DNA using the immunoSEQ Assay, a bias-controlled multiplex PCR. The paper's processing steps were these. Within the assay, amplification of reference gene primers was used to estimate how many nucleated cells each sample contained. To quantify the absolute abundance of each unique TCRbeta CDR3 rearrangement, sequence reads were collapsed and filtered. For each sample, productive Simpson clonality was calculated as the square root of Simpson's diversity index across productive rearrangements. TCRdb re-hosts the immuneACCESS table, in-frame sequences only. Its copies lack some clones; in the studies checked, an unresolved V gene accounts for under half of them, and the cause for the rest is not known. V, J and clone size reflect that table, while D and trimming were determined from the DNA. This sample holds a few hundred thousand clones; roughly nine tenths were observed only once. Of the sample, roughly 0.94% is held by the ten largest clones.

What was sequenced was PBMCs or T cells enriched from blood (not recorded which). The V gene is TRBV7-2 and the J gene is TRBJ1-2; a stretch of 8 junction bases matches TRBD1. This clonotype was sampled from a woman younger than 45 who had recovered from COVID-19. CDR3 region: CASSFHSDRDYGYTF. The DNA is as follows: TGTGCCAGCAGCTTCCACTCGGACAGGGACTATGGCTACACCTTC.